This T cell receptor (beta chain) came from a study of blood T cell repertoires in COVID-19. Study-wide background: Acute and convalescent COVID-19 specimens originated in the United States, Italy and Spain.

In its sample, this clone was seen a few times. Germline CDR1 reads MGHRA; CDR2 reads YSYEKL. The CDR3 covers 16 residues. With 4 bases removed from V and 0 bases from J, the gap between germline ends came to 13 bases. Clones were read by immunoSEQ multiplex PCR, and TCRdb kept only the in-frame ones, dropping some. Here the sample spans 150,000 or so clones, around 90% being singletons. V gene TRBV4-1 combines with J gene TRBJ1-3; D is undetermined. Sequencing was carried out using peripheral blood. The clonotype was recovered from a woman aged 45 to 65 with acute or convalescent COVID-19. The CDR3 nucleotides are TGCGCCAGCAGCCTAGCTGGCGACCCCTCTGGAAACACCATATATTTT. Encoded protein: CASSLAGDPSGNTIYF.